The clone carrying this T cell receptor beta chain was counted only a few times. The target antigen is unknown. Germline assignment: CDR1 MNHNY and CDR2 SVGAGI (reference sequence). Deletions cut 0 bases from V and 11 bases from J, with 16 bases between. The CDR3 extends over 14 amino acids. The entry originates in a study of blood T cells in healthy people across ages. A second PCR, run for about 6 to 11 cycles, used a sample-barcoded 5' primer plus a J-beta primer mix. TCRdb itself ran the 5' RACE reads through MiXCR, one entry per CDR3 protein. The sample holds over 1.5 million distinct CDR3 sequences, roughly 49% seen once. Points from the study as a whole: Strong correlation was found linking TCR beta diversity to naive T cell percentage.

The TCR comes from a woman between 40 and 55 years old in good health. The chain combines TRBV6-6 with TRBJ2-5, with D maybe TRBD1 (6 bases). The sequenced material came from blood. CDR3 region: CASSYSTGLWEQYF. The CDR3 region has the DNA TGTGCCAGCAGTTACTCTACAGGGTTATGGGAGCAGTACTTC.